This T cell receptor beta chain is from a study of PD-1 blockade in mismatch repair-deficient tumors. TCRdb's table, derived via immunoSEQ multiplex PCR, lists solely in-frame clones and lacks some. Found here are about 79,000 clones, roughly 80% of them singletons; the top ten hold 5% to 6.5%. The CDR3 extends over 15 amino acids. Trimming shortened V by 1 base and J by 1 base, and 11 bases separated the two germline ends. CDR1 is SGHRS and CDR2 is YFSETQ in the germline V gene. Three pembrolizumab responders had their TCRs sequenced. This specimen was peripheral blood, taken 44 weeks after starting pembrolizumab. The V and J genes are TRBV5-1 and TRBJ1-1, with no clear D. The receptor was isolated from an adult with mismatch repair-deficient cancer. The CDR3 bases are TGCGCCAGCAGCTTGTGGGCGGGAGGGAACACTGAAGCTTTCTTT. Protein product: CASSLWAGGNTEAFF.